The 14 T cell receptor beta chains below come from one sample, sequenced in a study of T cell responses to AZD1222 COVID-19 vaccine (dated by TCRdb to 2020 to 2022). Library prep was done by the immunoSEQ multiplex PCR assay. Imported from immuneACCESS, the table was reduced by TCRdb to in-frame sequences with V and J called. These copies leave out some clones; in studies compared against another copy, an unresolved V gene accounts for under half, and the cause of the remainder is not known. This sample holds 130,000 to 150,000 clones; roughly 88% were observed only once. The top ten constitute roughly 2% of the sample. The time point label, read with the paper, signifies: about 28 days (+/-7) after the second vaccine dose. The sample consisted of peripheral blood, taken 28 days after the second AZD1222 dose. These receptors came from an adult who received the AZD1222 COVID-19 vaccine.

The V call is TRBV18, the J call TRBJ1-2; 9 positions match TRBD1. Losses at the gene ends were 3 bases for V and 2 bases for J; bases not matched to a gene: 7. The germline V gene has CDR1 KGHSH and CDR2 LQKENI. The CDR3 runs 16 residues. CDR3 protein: CASSPPPGQGNYGYTF. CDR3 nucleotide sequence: TGTGCCAGCTCACCCCCCCCGGGACAGGGCAACTATGGCTACACCTTC.

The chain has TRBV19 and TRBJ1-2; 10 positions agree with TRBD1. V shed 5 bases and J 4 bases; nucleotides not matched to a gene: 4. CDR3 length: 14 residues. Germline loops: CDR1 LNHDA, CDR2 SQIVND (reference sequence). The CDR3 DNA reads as TGTGCCAGTAGTGACAGGGGGCTCGGCTATGGCTACACCTTC. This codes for CASSDRGLGYGYTF.

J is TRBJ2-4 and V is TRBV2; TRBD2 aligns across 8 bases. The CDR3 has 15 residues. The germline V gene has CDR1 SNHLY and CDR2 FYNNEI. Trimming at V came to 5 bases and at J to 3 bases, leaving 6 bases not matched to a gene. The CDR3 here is CASSTSGVGKNIQYF. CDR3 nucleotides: TGTGCCAGCAGTACTAGCGGAGTGGGCAAAAACATTCAGTACTTC.

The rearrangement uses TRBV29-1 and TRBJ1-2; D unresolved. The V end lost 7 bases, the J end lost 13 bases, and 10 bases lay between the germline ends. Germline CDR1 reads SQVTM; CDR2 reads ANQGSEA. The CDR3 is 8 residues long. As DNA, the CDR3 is TGCAGCGCCGGGCCATCCACCTTC. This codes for CSAGPSTF.

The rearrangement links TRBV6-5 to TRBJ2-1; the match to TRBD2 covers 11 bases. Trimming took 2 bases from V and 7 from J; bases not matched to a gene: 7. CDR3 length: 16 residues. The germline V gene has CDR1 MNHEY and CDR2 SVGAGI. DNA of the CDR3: TGTGCCAGCAGTTACACACTAGCGGGAGAGGGTAATGAGCAGTTCTTC. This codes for CASSYTLAGEGNEQFF.

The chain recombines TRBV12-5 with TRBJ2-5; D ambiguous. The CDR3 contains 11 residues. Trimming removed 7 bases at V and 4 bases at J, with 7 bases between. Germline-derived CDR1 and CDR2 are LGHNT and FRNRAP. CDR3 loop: CASAQRETQYF. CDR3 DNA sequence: TGTGCTAGTGCCCAGCGAGAGACCCAGTACTTC. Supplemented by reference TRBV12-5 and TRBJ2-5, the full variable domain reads DARVTQTPRHKVTEMGQEVTMRCQPILGHNTVFWYRQTMMQGLELLAYFRNRAPLDDSGMPKDRFSAEMPDATLATLKIQPSEPRDSAVYFCASAQRETQYFGPGTRLLVL.

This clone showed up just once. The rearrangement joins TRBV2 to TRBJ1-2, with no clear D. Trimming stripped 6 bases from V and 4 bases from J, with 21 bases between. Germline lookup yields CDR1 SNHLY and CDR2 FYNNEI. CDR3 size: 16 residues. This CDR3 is CASRSIGIAEGYGYTF. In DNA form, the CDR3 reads TGTGCCAGCAGATCAATCGGTATTGCAGAGGGCTATGGCTACACCTTC.

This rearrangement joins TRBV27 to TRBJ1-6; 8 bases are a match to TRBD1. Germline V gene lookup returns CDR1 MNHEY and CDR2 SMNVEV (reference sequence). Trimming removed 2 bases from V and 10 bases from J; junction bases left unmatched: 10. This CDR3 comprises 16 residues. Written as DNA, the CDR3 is TGTGCCAGCAGTTTACTAACGGGCAGGGGGCACTCACCCCTCCACTTT. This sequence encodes CASSLLTGRGHSPLHF.

The CDR3 DNA reads TGTGCCAGCAGCTCCCCGGGCAGGGACTATGGCTACACCTTC. Its translation is CASSSPGRDYGYTF. The chain carries TRBV7-6 and TRBJ1-2; TRBD1 might be the D (5 bases). Germline V gene lookup returns CDR1 SGHVS and CDR2 FNYEAQ. Trimming took off 4 bases at V and 3 bases at J, with 12 bases between the two ends. CDR3 length equals 14 residues.

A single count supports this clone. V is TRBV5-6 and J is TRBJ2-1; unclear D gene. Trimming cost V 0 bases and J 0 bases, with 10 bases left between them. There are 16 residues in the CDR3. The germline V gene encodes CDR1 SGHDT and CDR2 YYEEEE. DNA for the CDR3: TGTGCCAGCAGCTTGGGAGCGCTCACCTCCTACAATGAGCAGTTCTTC. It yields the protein CASSLGALTSYNEQFF.

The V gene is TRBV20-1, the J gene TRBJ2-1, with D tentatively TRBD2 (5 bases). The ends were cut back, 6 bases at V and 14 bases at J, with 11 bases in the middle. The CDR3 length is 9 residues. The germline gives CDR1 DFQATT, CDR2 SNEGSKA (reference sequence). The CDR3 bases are TGCAGTGCCAGCCCCGGGGAGTTCTTC. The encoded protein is CSASPGEFF.

The CDR3 DNA follows: TGTGCCAGCAGCTTCCCGGGGGCTGGGGCCAACGTCCTGACTTTC. This gives the protein CASSFPGAGANVLTF. The chain uses TRBV11-2 and TRBJ2-6; the D gene is possibly TRBD2 (6 bases). This CDR3 has 15 amino acids. Trimming left V 3 bases short and J 2 bases short, with 8 bases between. Per the germline V gene, CDR1 is SGHAT and CDR2 is FQNNGV.

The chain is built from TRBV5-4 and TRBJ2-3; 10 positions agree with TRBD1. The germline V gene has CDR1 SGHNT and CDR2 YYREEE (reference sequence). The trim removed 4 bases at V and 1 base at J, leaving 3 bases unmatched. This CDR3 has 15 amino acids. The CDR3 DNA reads TGTGCCAGCAGCCCCGGGACAGGGGGCACAGATACGCAGTATTTT. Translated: CASSPGTGGTDTQYF.

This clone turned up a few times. CDR3 bases: TGTGCCAGGGGACAGGGAAACACCGGGGAGCTGTTTTTT. Translating gives CARGQGNTGELFF. The gene calls are TRBV6-5 and TRBJ2-2; 9 bases match TRBD1. Germline assignment: CDR1 MNHEY and CDR2 SVGAGI. The junction had 1 base not matched to a gene; V was cut back by 9 bases and J by 2 bases. This CDR3 is built from 13 residues.